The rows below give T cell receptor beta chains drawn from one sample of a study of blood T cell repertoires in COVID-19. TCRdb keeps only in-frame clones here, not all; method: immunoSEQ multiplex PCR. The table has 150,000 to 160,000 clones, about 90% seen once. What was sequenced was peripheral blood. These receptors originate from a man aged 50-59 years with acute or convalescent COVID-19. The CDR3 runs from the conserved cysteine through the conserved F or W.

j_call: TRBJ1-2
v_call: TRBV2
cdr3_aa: CASSEGGQVRYGYTF

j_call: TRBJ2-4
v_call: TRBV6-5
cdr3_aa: CASRTSGGQNIQYF

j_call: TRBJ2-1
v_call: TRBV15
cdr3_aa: CATSRVLVKIGTSGNNEQFF

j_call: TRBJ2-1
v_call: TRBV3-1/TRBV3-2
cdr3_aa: CASSPRRGNEQFF

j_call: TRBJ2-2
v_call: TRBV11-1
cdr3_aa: CASSPGLAPNTGELFF

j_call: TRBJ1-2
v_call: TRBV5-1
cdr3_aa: CASSPSTGNYGYTF

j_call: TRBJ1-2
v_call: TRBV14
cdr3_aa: CASSQGWGALTYTF

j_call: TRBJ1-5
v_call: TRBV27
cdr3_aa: CASSPGTGGFQPQHF

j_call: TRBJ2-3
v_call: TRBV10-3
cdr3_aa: CAISSGTSGDTQYF

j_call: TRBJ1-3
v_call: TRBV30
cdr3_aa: CAWRTGQSGNTIYF

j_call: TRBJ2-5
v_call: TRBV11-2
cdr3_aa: CASSQRPQETQYF

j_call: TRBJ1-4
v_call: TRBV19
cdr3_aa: CASNHRGTNEKLFF

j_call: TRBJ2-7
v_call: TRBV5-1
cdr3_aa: CASSPLGAGGSEQYF

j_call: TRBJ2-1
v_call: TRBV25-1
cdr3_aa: CASTKGVVNEQFF

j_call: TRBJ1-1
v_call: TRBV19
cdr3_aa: CASSQGAVTEAFF

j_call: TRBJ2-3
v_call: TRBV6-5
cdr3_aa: CATLDPRGDHTQYF

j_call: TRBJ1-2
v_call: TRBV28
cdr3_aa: CASRSGGGYTF

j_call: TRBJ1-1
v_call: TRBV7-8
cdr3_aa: CASRSVYTEAFF

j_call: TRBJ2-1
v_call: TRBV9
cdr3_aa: CASSVYGRADEQFF

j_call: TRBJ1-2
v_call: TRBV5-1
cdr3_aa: CASSSSGGNYGYTF

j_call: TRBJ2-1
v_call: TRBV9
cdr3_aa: CASTVGEGRNEQFF

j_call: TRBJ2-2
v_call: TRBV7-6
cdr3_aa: CASSSSGYFGGGTGELFF

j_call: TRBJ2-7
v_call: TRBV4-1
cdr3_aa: CASSQGGTASYEQYF

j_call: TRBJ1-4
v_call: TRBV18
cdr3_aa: CASSLVLGTPNEKLFF

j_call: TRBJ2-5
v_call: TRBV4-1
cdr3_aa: CASSRGDRDQETQYF

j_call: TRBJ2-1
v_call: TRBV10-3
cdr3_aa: CATSQTSGGSYNEQFF

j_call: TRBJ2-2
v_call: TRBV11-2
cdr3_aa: CASSPQASGELFF